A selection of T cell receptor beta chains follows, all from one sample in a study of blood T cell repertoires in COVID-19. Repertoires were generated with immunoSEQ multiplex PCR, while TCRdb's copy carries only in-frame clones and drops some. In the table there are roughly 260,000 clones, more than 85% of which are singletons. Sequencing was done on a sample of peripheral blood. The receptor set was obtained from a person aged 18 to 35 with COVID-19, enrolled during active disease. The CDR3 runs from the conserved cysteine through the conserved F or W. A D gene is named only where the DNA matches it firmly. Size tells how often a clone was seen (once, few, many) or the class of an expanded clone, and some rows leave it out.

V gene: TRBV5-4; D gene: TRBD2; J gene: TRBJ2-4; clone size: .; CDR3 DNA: TGTGCCAGCAGCTTAACGGGAGGAACCAAAAACATTCAGTACTTC; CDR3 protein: CASSLTGGTKNIQYF
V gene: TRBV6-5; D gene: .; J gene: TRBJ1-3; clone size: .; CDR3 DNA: TGTGCCAGCAGTTACTCGTCCGGGGTGGCTGGAAACACCATATATTTT; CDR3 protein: CASSYSSGVAGNTIYF
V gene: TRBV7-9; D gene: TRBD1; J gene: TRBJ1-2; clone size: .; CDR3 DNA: TGTGCCAGCAGCTCGGGACAGGGGCGTTCCTATGGCTACACCTTC; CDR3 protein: CASSSGQGRSYGYTF
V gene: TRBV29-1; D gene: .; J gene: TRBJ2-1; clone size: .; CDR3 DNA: TGCAGCGTACGTCAGTCCACCTACAATGAGCAGTTCTTC; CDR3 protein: CSVRQSTYNEQFF
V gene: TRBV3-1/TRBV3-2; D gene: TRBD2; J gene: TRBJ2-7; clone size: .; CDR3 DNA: TGTGCCAGCAGCCAAGAGGGCCTAGCGGGCGAGCAGTACTTC; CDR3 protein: CASSQEGLAGEQYF
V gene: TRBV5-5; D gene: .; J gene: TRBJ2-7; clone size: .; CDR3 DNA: TGTGCCAGCAGCTTGACTGGCGGGACTCCCTACGAGCAGTACTTC; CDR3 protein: CASSLTGGTPYEQYF
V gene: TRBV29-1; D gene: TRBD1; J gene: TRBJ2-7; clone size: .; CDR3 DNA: TGCAGCGTCGGGACAGGCCCTCACGAGCAGTACTTC; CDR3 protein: CSVGTGPHEQYF
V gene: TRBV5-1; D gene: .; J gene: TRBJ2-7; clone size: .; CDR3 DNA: TGCGCCAGCAGCTTGGACTACGGGTCCTACGAGCAGTACTTC; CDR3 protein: CASSLDYGSYEQYF
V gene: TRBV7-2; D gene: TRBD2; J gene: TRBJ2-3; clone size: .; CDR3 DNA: TGTGCCAGCAGTCGACGCCTAGCGGGAGCGGGAGCAGATACGCAGTATTTT; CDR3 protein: CASSRRLAGAGADTQYF
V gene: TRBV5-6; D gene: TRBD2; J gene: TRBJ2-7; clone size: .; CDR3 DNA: TGTGCCAGCAGCTTGATTGGGACTAGCGGGACCCGCTACGAGCAGTACTTC; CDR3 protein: CASSLIGTSGTRYEQYF
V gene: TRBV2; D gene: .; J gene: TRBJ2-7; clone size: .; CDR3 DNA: TGTGCCAGTTCCCAAAACTACGAGCAGTACTTC; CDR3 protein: CASSQNYEQYF
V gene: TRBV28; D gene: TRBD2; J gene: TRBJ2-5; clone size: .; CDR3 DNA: TGTGCCAGCGCGGGAGGACTCCAAGAGACCCAGTACTTC; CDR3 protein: CASAGGLQETQYF
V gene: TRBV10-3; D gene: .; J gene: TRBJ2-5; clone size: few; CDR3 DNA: TGTGCCATCCGAGACGGGGTACAAGAGACCCAGTACTTC; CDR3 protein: CAIRDGVQETQYF
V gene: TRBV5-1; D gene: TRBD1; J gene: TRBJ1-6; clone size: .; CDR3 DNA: TGCGCCAGCAGCTTGGACGGACAGGGGGCGAAATCACCCCTCCACTTT; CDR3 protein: CASSLDGQGAKSPLHF
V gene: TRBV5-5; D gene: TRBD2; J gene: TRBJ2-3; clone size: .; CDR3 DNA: TGTGCCAGCAGCGCCGGGACTAGCGGACTCACAGATACGCAGTATTTT; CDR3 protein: CASSAGTSGLTDTQYF
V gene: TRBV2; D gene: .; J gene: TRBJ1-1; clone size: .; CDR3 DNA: TGTGCCAGGACAGCAGGGTCTAACACTGAAGCTTTCTTT; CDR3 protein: CARTAGSNTEAFF
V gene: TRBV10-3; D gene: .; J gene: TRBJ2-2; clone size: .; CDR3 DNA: TGTGCCATCAGGGGGCCGGAGGGGAACACCGGGGAGCTGTTTTTT; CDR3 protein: CAIRGPEGNTGELFF
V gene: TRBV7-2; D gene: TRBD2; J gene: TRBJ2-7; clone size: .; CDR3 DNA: TGTGCCAGCAGCTTAGGACTAGCGGGTTACGAGCAGTACTTC; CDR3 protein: CASSLGLAGYEQYF
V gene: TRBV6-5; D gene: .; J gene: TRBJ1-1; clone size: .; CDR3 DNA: TGTGCCAGCAGTACCCTGCGGGGCGCGAACACTGAAGCTTTCTTT; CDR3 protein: CASSTLRGANTEAFF
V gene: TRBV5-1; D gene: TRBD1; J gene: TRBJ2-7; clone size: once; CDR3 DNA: TGCGCCAGCAGCTTTGGGACAGGAGAGGACGAGCAGTACTTC; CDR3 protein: CASSFGTGEDEQYF
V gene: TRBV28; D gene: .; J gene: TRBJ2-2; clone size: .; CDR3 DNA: TGTGCCAGCAGTTTATTGTTGAGGACCGGGGAGCTGTTTTTT; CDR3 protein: CASSLLLRTGELFF
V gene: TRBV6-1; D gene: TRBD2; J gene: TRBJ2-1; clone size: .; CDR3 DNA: TGTGCCAGCAGTGAAAAGACTAGCGGGAGCAATGAGCAGTTCTTC; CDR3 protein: CASSEKTSGSNEQFF
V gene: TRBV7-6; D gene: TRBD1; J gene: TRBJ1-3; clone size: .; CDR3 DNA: TGTGCCAGCAGCACGCCCGGGACAGACTCTGGAAACACCATATATTTT; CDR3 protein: CASSTPGTDSGNTIYF
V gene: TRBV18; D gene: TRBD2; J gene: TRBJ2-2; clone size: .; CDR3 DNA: TGTGCCAGCTCCACCCGGGAGCGGGAGAACACCGGGGAGCTGTTTTTT; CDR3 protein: CASSTRERENTGELFF
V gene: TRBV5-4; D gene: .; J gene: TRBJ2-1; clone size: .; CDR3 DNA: TGTGCCAGCAGCCCGGACAGATACAATGAGCAGTTCTTC; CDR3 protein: CASSPDRYNEQFF
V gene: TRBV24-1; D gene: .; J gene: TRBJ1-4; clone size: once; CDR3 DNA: TGTGCCACCAGTGACTCTTCCAGGGATGGAAGTGAAAAACTGTTTTTT; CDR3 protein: CATSDSSRDGSEKLFF
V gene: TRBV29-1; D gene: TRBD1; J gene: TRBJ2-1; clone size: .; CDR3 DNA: TGCAGCGGAGGGACAGGCAATGAGCAGTTCTTC; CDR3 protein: CSGGTGNEQFF
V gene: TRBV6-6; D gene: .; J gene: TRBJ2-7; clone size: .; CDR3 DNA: TGTGCCAGCAGTTACTCGGGGACTGGCCGGGGGGAGCAGTACTTC; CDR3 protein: CASSYSGTGRGEQYF
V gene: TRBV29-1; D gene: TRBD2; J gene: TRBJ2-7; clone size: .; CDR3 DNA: TGCAGCATTGGACTAGCGGGAGGTAAAACCGGTGCCGAGCAGTACTTC; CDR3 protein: CSIGLAGGKTGAEQYF
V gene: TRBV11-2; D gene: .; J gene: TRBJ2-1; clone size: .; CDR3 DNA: TGTGCCAGCAGCTTCCAGATCGAGCAGTTCTTC; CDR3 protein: CASSFQIEQFF
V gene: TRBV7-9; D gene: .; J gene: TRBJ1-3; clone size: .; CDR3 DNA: TGTGCCAGCAGAAGGGGTCTGTTTAACACCATATATTTT; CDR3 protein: CASRRGLFNTIYF
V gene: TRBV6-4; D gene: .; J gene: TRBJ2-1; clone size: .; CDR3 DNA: TGTGCCAGCAGTATTAAGGCGGGCGAAAACAATGAGCAGTTCTTC; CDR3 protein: CASSIKAGENNEQFF
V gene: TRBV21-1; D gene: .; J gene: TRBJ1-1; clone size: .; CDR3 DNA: TGTGCCACTCGGGGGGTTGTCACTGAAGCTTTCTTT; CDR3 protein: CATRGVVTEAFF
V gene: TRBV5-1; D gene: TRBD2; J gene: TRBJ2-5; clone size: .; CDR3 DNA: TGCGCCAGCAGCGTGTTTGGGAGGGCCGAGGAGACCCAGTACTTC; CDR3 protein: CASSVFGRAEETQYF
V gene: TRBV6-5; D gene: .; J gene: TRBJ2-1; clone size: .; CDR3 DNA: TGTGCCAGCGGAAATCAGGGGTGGTTCAATGAGCAGTTCTTC; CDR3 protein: CASGNQGWFNEQFF
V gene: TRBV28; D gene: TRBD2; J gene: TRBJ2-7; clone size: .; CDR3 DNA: TGTGCCAGCAGTTTACTGGGCCTAGCGGGAGGCCTCTCCTACGAGCAGTACTTC; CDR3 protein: CASSLLGLAGGLSYEQYF
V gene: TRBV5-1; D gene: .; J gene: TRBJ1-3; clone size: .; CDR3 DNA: TGCGCCAGCAGTTTGGATGGGGCAAACACCATATATTTT; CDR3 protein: CASSLDGANTIYF
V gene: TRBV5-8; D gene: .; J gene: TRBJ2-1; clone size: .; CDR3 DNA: TGTGCCAGCAGTCCAACAGGGTGGGAGCAGTTCTTC; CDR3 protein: CASSPTGWEQFF
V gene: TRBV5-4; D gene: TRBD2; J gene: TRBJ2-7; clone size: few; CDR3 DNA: TGTGCCAGCAGCCTCCTAGCGGGGGCCGGGTACGAGCAGTACTTC; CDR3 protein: CASSLLAGAGYEQYF
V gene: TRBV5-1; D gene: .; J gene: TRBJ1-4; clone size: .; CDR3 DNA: TGCGCCAGCAGCCTACGCCCCAGGGCATCTGCCGCAACTAATGAAAAACTGTTTTTT; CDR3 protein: CASSLRPRASAATNEKLFF
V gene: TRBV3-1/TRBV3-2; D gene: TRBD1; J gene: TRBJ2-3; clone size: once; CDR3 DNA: TGTGCCAGCAGCCAAGCCCTCGGGACAGGGGGCGGCGAAGATACGCAGTATTTT; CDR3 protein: CASSQALGTGGGEDTQYF
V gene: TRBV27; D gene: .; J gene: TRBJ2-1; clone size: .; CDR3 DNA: TGTGCCAGCAGCCCCCGAAGGGGGATTTCCTACAATGAGCAGTTCTTC; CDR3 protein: CASSPRRGISYNEQFF